The sequence of this T cell receptor beta chain was determined in a study of T cell responses to AZD1222 COVID-19 vaccine. Broader study findings: With dominance at 160-218 and 743-854, vaccine-associated CD4 TCRs spanned spike. Females made up more of the donors, who were largely white British, and clonal diversity may have come out too low. Repertoires were sampled only after the peak T cell response. Unmutated variant regions are reportedly the target of nearly half of TCRs that are spike-specific.

Clones were read by immunoSEQ multiplex PCR, and TCRdb kept only the in-frame ones, dropping some. The sample has 150,000 to 200,000 clones; about 89% are singletons. Comment on this clone: Its matching antigen is unknown.

This sample comprised peripheral blood, obtained 28 days after the second AZD1222 dose. The sequence derives from an adult who received the AZD1222 COVID-19 vaccine.

This CDR3 reads CASRPLTRMGDTQYF. Written as DNA, the CDR3 is TGCGCCAGCAGGCCTTTGACTAGGATGGGAGATACGCAGTATTTT. This chain connects TRBV10-2 to TRBJ2-3, with D perhaps matching TRBD2 (6 bases). Trimming stripped 6 bases from V and 5 bases from J, with 18 bases between. The length of the CDR3 is 15 residues. Germline values: CDR1 WSHSY, CDR2 SAAADI.